What follows are 29 T cell receptor beta chains derived from one specimen sequenced in a study of shared clonotypes between healthy human individuals. Sequenced by immunoSEQ multiplex PCR; TCRdb stores in-frame clones only, minus some. The sample holds some 2,000,000 clones, 85% to 95% seen once. The specimen was naive CD4+ T cells sorted from blood. Subset given: CD45RA+ positively selected. Source of these receptors: a man between 18 and 29 years old in good health.

V and J are TRBV2 and TRBJ2-1; no firm D call. V was shortened by 8 bases and J by 7 bases, with 15 bases between the two germline ends. The CDR3 totals 13 residues. Germline V CDR1 and CDR2: SNHLY, FYNNEI. The DNA of the CDR3 is TGTGCCAGCCAGAGGTTGGCGTTGAATGAGCAGTTCTTC. This sequence encodes CASQRLALNEQFF.

This clone was picked up one time. V is TRBV15 and J is TRBJ1-3, with no clear D. CDR1 is LNHNV and CDR2 is YYDKDF in the germline V gene (reference sequence). The CDR3 runs to 15 residues. Trimming took off 0 bases at V and 2 bases at J, with 8 bases between the two ends. CDR3 residues: CATSREPNAGNTIYF. The CDR3 DNA reads as TGTGCCACCAGCAGAGAGCCCAACGCTGGAAACACCATATATTTT.

The chain carries TRBV19 and TRBJ1-5, with D possibly matching TRBD1 (5 bases). V dropped 4 bases and J dropped 1 base, with 17 bases sitting between them. This CDR3 comprises 17 residues. Germline loops: CDR1 LNHDA, CDR2 SQIVND (reference sequence). The CDR3 coding sequence is TGTGCCAGTAGTACCTTTCAGGGACCAGAGAGCAATCAGCCCCAGCATTTT. This sequence encodes CASSTFQGPESNQPQHF. The full variable domain, completed using reference TRBV19 and TRBJ1-5, is DGGITQSPKYLFRKEGQNVTLSCEQNLNHDAMYWYRQDPGQGLRLIYYSQIVNDFQKGDIAEGYSVSREKKESFPLTVTSAQKNPTAFYLCASSTFQGPESNQPQHFGDGTRLSIL.

This clone was picked up one time. The V call is TRBV5-1, the J call TRBJ2-7; D may be TRBD1 or TRBD2 (5 bases each). Germline-derived CDR1 and CDR2 are SGHRS and YFSETQ. The CDR3 contains 15 residues. V was pared by 2 bases and J by 0 bases, with 12 bases between. CDR3 DNA sequence: TGCGCCAGCAGCTTCACCGGGACGGACTCCTACGAGCAGTACTTC. It codes for CASSFTGTDSYEQYF. The full variable domain, completed using reference TRBV5-1 and TRBJ2-7, is KAGVTQTPRYLIKTRGQQVTLSCSPISGHRSVSWYQQTPGQGLQFLFEYFSETQRNKGNFPGRFSGRQFSNSRSEMNVSTLELGDSALYLCASSFTGTDSYEQYFGPGTRLTVT.

The rearrangement links TRBV20-1 to TRBJ2-7, with D tentatively TRBD1 or TRBD2 (5 bases each). CDR3 length equals 10 residues. Germline loops: CDR1 DFQATT, CDR2 SNEGSKA (reference sequence). The V gene lost 7 bases and the J gene lost 5 bases, with 9 bases spanning the gap. In DNA form, the CDR3 reads TGCAGTGTAGGGGACGACGAGCAGTACTTC. Protein sequence: CSVGDDEQYF.

This clone was counted a single time. Written as DNA, the CDR3 is TGTGCCAGCAGCTCAGGGGGATTAGGGAATCAGCCCCAGCATTTT. Its protein is CASSSGGLGNQPQHF. This chain uses TRBV6-5 with TRBJ1-5; 7 bases are a match to TRBD1. V lost 6 bases, J lost 4 bases, and 9 bases stayed unmatched. CDR1 and CDR2 (germline): MNHEY, SVGAGI. The length of the CDR3 is 15 residues.

This rearrangement joins TRBV10-3 to TRBJ1-2, with D perhaps TRBD1 (6 bases). Germline V gene sequence: CDR1 ENHRY, CDR2 SYGVKD. V lost 0 bases and J lost 4, with 12 bases in between. The CDR3 is 15 amino acids. DNA for the CDR3: TGTGCCATCAGTGAGTCTGGGAACAGGGCCTATGGCTACACCTTC. Translated: CAISESGNRAYGYTF.

This chain connects TRBV30 to TRBJ2-7; TRBD1 is a possible D gene (6 bases). The CDR3 is 17 residues long. V shed 3 bases and J shed 1 base, with 22 bases lying between them. Per the germline V gene, CDR1 is GTSNPN and CDR2 is SVGIG (reference sequence). CDR3 in amino acids: CAWRDLTGRGRSYEQYF. The CDR3 DNA reads as TGTGCCTGGAGGGATCTAACCGGCAGGGGAAGGTCCTACGAGCAGTACTTC.

This chain connects TRBV28 to TRBJ1-2; 12 bases fit TRBD1. This CDR3 region has 17 residues. Germline V lookup: CDR1 MDHEN, CDR2 SYDVKM. Trimming cost V 9 bases and J 3 bases; bases outside gene matches: 14. The CDR3 nucleotides are TGTGCCAGTTACATCCGGGTGGGGACAGGGGGCGACTATGGCTACACCTTC. This codes for CASYIRVGTGGDYGYTF.

The V gene is TRBV5-1, the J gene TRBJ2-7, with D possibly TRBD1 on 6 matching bases. The CDR3 totals 16 residues. Germline assignment: CDR1 SGHRS and CDR2 YFSETQ. V was pared by 5 bases and J by 3 bases, with 21 bases between. CDR3 in amino acids: CASSLDLPGAGYEQYF. The DNA of the CDR3 is TGCGCCAGCAGTTTAGATTTACCAGGGGCCGGCTACGAGCAGTACTTC.

Worth noting for this clone: Other DNA sequences from this sample encode an identical CDR3 as well. This chain links TRBV28 with TRBJ1-1; no clear D gene. Germline CDR1 is MDHEN and CDR2 is SYDVKM. V was shortened by 6 bases and J by 3 bases, with 8 bases between the two germline ends. The CDR3 contains 12 residues. The CDR3 DNA follows: TGTGCCAGCAGAAGTGGGGACACTGAAGCTTTCTTT. It is translated as CASRSGDTEAFF.

The V call is TRBV5-1, the J call TRBJ1-4, with D maybe TRBD1 (6 bases). Trimming stripped 4 bases from V and 8 bases from J, with 15 bases between. The CDR3 has 14 residues. Germline V gene data show CDR1 as SGHRS and CDR2 as YFSETQ. CDR3 bases: TGCGCCAGCAGCAAGGACGGGGGCCGGGAAAAACTGTTTTTT. Its translation is CASSKDGGREKLFF.

The rearrangement uses TRBV28 and TRBJ1-1; D gene ambiguous. Trimming took off 7 bases at V and 4 bases at J, with 19 bases between the two ends. The CDR3 is 15 residues long. Looked up from germline, CDR1 is MDHEN and CDR2 is SYDVKM. The CDR3 region has the DNA TGTGCCAGCATCGAGAGTGGGAAAATCGGCACTGAAGCTTTCTTT. Its translation: CASIESGKIGTEAFF. Full variable domain (rest looked up from reference TRBV28 and TRBJ1-1): DVKVTQSSRYLVKRTGEKVFLECVQDMDHENMFWYRQDPGLGLRLIYFSYDVKMKEKGDIPEGYSVSREKKERFSLILESASTNQTSMYLCASIESGKIGTEAFFGQGTRLTVV.

The chain has TRBV11-2 and TRBJ1-5; tentatively, D is TRBD1 (6 bases). Germline CDR1 SGHAT, CDR2 FQNNGV. Trimming shortened V by 5 bases and J by 7 bases, and 12 bases separated the two germline ends. This CDR3 contains 13 residues. The CDR3, as DNA: TGTGCCAGCAGCGCAGGGGAGAGGCAGCCCCAGCATTTT. Translating gives CASSAGERQPQHF.

The rearrangement joins TRBV18 to TRBJ2-1; 11 nucleotides line up with TRBD2. The CDR3 loop spans 15 amino acids. The germline CDR1 and CDR2 sequences are KGHSH and LQKENI. The V gene end was trimmed by 2 bases and the J gene end by 9 bases; junction bases not matched to a gene: 6. For the CDR3, the DNA is TGTGCCAGCTCACCAAAAACTAGCGGGAGCGGTGAGCAGTTCTTC. It specifies CASSPKTSGSGEQFF.

This sequence joins TRBV6-5 and TRBJ1-1, with D possibly being TRBD1 (6 bases). V was clipped by 3 bases and J by 1 base, with 12 bases between them. This CDR3 region has 15 residues. Germline V gene sequence: CDR1 MNHEY, CDR2 SVGAGI. CDR3 region: CASSYQQGSNTEAFF. The DNA of the CDR3 is TGTGCCAGCAGTTATCAGCAGGGGTCGAACACTGAAGCTTTCTTT.

The chain recombines TRBV28 with TRBJ2-3; TRBD1 matches 10 bases. CDR3 length: 15 amino acids. V was clipped by 6 bases and J by 3 bases; unmatched bases: 6. Germline lookup yields CDR1 MDHEN and CDR2 SYDVKM. The CDR3 region has the DNA TGTGCCAGCAGCCTCTCGGGACAGGGGACAGATACGCAGTATTTT. It codes for CASSLSGQGTDTQYF.

The rearrangement joins TRBV4-3 to TRBJ2-7; a possible D gene is TRBD1 (5 bases). The J call could be wrong; TRBJ2-1 is a better fit for the DNA end. In germline, CDR1 is LGHNA, CDR2 YSLEER. The CDR3 spans 16 residues. The chain's CDR3 is CASSQEGAASYNEQFF. DNA for the CDR3: TGCGCCAGCAGCCAAGAAGGGGCAGCATCTTACAATGAGCAGTTCTTC.

The chain links TRBV25-1 to TRBJ2-5, with TRBD2 identical over 11 bases. The CDR3 totals 18 residues. V trimming: 2 bases; J trimming: 1 base; junction bases outside the gene matches: 9. Looked up from germline, CDR1 is MGHDK and CDR2 is SYGVNS. The CDR3 DNA reads TGTGCCAGCAGTGAAGGGCTAGCGGGAGGAGAGGTCCAAGAGACCCAGTACTTC. It yields the protein CASSEGLAGGEVQETQYF.

Concerning this clone: This specimen includes other DNA sequences encoding the same CDR3. The chain recombines TRBV6-1 with TRBJ1-5, with TRBD1 as a possible D gene (6 bases). This CDR3 is 14 amino acids long. Germline lookup yields CDR1 MNHNS and CDR2 SASEGT. Trimming cost V 2 bases and J 2 bases, with 7 bases left between them. In DNA, the CDR3 is TGTGCCAGCAGTGAATCAGGGGGCAATCAGCCCCAGCATTTT. It codes for CASSESGGNQPQHF.

This rearrangement joins TRBV20-1 to TRBJ2-5; D remains ambiguous. Trimming took 5 bases from V and 3 from J, leaving 7 bases between them. CDR3 length: 11 amino acids. Germline lookup yields CDR1 DFQATT and CDR2 SNEGSKA (reference sequence). DNA for the CDR3: TGCAGTGCTGCGAAGGAAGAGACCCAGTACTTC. Protein sequence: CSAAKEETQYF.

This clone was picked up one time. The rearrangement uses TRBV7-9 and TRBJ2-1, with D tentatively TRBD2 (5 bases). Germline loops: CDR1 SEHNR, CDR2 FQNEAQ (reference sequence). V lost 1 base, J lost 8 bases, and 18 bases lay in between. The CDR3 covers 16 residues. This CDR3 is CASSLDRGMWYDEQFF. CDR3 nucleotides: TGTGCCAGCAGCTTAGACCGAGGGATGTGGTACGATGAGCAGTTCTTC.

A remark on this clone: The sample has other DNA sequences that encode this CDR3 too. The CDR3 bases are TGCAGCGTTGAGGGGCAATCCTACGAGCAGTACTTC. Translation: CSVEGQSYEQYF. This chain uses TRBV29-1 with TRBJ2-7, with D possibly TRBD1 on 5 matching bases. This CDR3 has 12 amino acids. V lost 3 bases, J lost 1 base, and 7 bases lay in between. Germline V gene lookup returns CDR1 SQVTM and CDR2 ANQGSEA.

The chain has TRBV6-6 and TRBJ2-1; 8 positions match TRBD2. This CDR3 comprises 15 residues. Looked up from germline, CDR1 is MNHNY and CDR2 is SVGAGI (reference sequence). Losses at the gene ends were 2 bases for V and 4 bases for J; bases not matched to a gene: 4. The CDR3 reads CASSYLAGGYNEQFF. CDR3 sequence (DNA): TGTGCCAGCAGTTACCTTGCGGGAGGATACAATGAGCAGTTCTTC.

This clone was observed once. Written as DNA, the CDR3 is TGTGCCAGCAGTCGACCTGACAAAAACACCGGGGAGCTGTTTTTT. Protein: CASSRPDKNTGELFF. The rearrangement links TRBV6-5 to TRBJ2-2; no definite D call. The CDR3 runs to 15 residues. Trimming stripped 5 bases from V and 2 bases from J, with 12 bases between. Germline loops: CDR1 MNHEY, CDR2 SVGAGI.

As regards this clone: Other DNA sequences in the same sample also yield this CDR3. This chain links TRBV28 with TRBJ1-1; 7 bases agree with TRBD1. The CDR3 sequence is 14 residues long. Germline CDR1 reads MDHEN; CDR2 reads SYDVKM. Trimming took 6 bases from V and 2 from J; bases not matched to a gene: 6. Written as DNA, the CDR3 is TGTGCCAGCAGCTCGACAGGGCTTAACACTGAAGCTTTCTTT. Translating it yields CASSSTGLNTEAFF.

V gene TRBV10-2 combines with J gene TRBJ1-3, with 7 bases fitting TRBD1. This CDR3 spans 14 amino acids. The germline V gene encodes CDR1 WSHSY and CDR2 SAAADI. J lost 4 bases, V lost 3 bases, and 3 bases had no gene match. Here the CDR3 DNA reads TGCGCCAGCAGTGACAGGGGGTACGGAAACACCATATATTTT. Translated, it gives CASSDRGYGNTIYF.

The chain is built from TRBV29-1 and TRBJ2-3; D is possibly TRBD2 (5 bases). Trimming left V 3 bases short and J 2 bases short, with 9 bases between. The length of the CDR3 is 13 residues. The germline CDR1 and CDR2 sequences are SQVTM and ANQGSEA. CDR3 in DNA: TGCAGCGTTGACTTGACTAACACAGATACGCAGTATTTT. It translates to CSVDLTNTDTQYF.

The V call is TRBV29-1, the J call TRBJ2-1; D remains ambiguous. The CDR3 has 13 residues. Germline CDR1 is SQVTM and CDR2 is ANQGSEA. Trimming stripped 7 bases from V and 2 bases from J, with 12 bases between. As DNA, the CDR3 is TGCAGCGGGACGCATGGGGCCTACAATGAGCAGTTCTTC. This encodes CSGTHGAYNEQFF.